These 15 T cell receptor beta chains originate from one sample sequenced in a study of EBV T-cell therapy then PD-1 blockade in nasopharyngeal carcinoma. Regarding treatment: AdE1-LMPpoly-expanded autologous EBV-specific T-cell therapy followed by anti-PD-1 nivolumab. The antigens these receptors bind are not known. Clones were sequenced by immunoSEQ multiplex PCR, and TCRdb holds only the in-frame ones, with some missing. Of under 30,000 clones in the sample, approximately 80% are singletons; the top ten hold over 25%. Sequencing used CD8+ T cells from blood, obtained around day 58 from a patient whose treatment included autologous EBV-specific T cells and nivolumab. Receptors were obtained from a man aged 40-50 years with nasopharyngeal carcinoma.

With respect to this clone: This specimen includes other DNA sequences encoding the same CDR3. The chain uses TRBV4-3 and TRBJ2-6; D gene unclear. CDR3 length equals 16 residues. In germline, CDR1 is LGHNA, CDR2 YSLEER. With 0 bases removed from V and 0 bases from J, the gap between germline ends came to 6 bases. CDR3 residues: CASSQDRSSGANVLTF. For the CDR3, the DNA is TGCGCCAGCAGCCAAGACAGGAGCTCTGGGGCCAACGTCCTGACTTTC.

This clone came up once. V gene TRBV3-1 (or the pseudogene TRBV3-2) combines with J gene TRBJ1-5; no reliable D call. The germline V gene has CDR1 LGHDT and CDR2 YNNKEL (reference sequence). CDR3 size: 19 residues. The germline V and J ends were trimmed by 3 bases and 4 bases, with 25 bases remaining between them. The CDR3 reads CASSQPKESYAGDNQPQHF. For the CDR3, the DNA is TGTGCCAGCAGCCAGCCAAAAGAGTCGTATGCAGGTGATAATCAGCCCCAGCATTTT.

The J gene is TRBJ2-1, the V gene TRBV6-2 or TRBV6-3; the D gene is possibly TRBD1 (6 bases). The germline V gene has CDR1 MNHEY and CDR2 SVGEGT. The CDR3 is 12 residues long. The V end was cut by 2 bases, the J end by 8 bases, with 7 bases between. CDR3 loop: CASSYGQYEQFF. The CDR3 DNA reads as TGTGCCAGCAGTTACGGACAGTATGAGCAGTTCTTC.

The chain links TRBV5-4 to TRBJ2-7, with 10 bases matching TRBD1. The CDR3 has 13 residues. The V gene end was trimmed by 3 bases and the J gene end by 5 bases; junction bases not matched to a gene: 2. Germline-derived CDR1 and CDR2 are SGHNT and YYREEE (reference sequence). CDR3 sequence (DNA): TGTGCCAGCAGCTGGGACAGGGGCGACGAGCAGTACTTC. Its protein is CASSWDRGDEQYF.

Comment on this clone: One end of the junction is discordant with germline, which a read error may explain. V gene TRBV12-3 or TRBV12-4 combines with J gene TRBJ1-2; tentatively, D is TRBD1 (6 bases). The CDR3 runs to 13 residues. CDR3 in DNA: TGTGTCAGCAGTTTAGGGGGGGGATCAGGCTACACCTTC. Residues: CVSSLGGGSGYTF.

V usage is TRBV19 and J usage is TRBJ2-2; D gene ambiguous. Germline V CDR1 and CDR2: LNHDA, SQIVND (reference sequence). V gave up 9 bases and J gave up 1 base, with 9 bases separating them. The CDR3 is made up of 13 amino acids. The CDR3 loop reads CASMDGNTGELFF. The CDR3 bases are TGTGCCAGCATGGATGGGAACACCGGGGAGCTGTTTTTT.

Judged by abundance, this clone is medium-sized. J is TRBJ2-3 and V is TRBV6-4; 14 positions agree with TRBD2. This CDR3 spans 16 amino acids. Losses at the gene ends were 6 bases for V and 4 bases for J; bases not matched to a gene: 6. Germline lookup yields CDR1 MRHNA and CDR2 SNTAGT. The chain's CDR3 is CASSDRLAGGPDTQYF. The DNA for the CDR3 is TGTGCCAGCAGCGACAGACTAGCGGGGGGGCCAGATACGCAGTATTTT.

The chain employs TRBV14 and TRBJ2-7, with D perhaps TRBD1 or TRBD2 (5 bases each). Germline-derived CDR1 and CDR2 are SGHDN and FVKESK. This CDR3 spans 15 amino acids. The V end lost 4 bases, the J end lost 0 bases, and 13 bases lay between the germline ends. The CDR3 protein is CASSPQGAYSYEQYF. CDR3 DNA sequence: TGTGCCAGCAGCCCTCAGGGAGCCTACTCCTACGAGCAGTACTTC.

This clone has just one count. The rearrangement links TRBV4-3 to TRBJ2-1, with D possibly TRBD1 on 5 matching bases. With 1 base removed from V and 4 bases from J, the gap between germline ends came to 5 bases. The CDR3 has 13 residues. CDR1 and CDR2 (germline): LGHNA, YSLEER. CDR3 sequence reads: CASSQGTYNEQFF. The CDR3, as DNA: TGCGCCAGCAGCCAAGGGACATACAATGAGCAGTTCTTC.

V usage is TRBV4-3 and J usage is TRBJ2-5, with a weak D call TRBD2 (6 bases). Per germline, CDR1 LGHNA and CDR2 YSLEER. V shed 0 bases and J shed 1 base, with 12 bases lying between them. CDR3 size: 16 residues. The CDR3 DNA is TGCGCCAGCAGCCAAGATGGGCAGGGAGGCCAAGAGACCCAGTACTTC. Residues: CASSQDGQGGQETQYF.

V and J are TRBV4-1 and TRBJ1-4; 10 nucleotides line up with TRBD1. The CDR3 contains 17 residues. V gave up 8 bases and J gave up 3 bases; unmatched junction bases: 12. The germline gives CDR1 MGHRA, CDR2 YSYEKL. The CDR3: CASSPRGTGASNEKLFF. As DNA, the CDR3 is TGCGCCAGCTCACCTCGCGGGACAGGGGCTTCTAATGAAAAACTGTTTTTT.

In its sample, this clone was seen a few times. The V gene is TRBV28, the J gene TRBJ2-1, with 7 bases identical to TRBD2. The CDR3 runs to 14 residues. The germline CDR1 and CDR2 sequences are MDHEN and SYDVKM. With V trimmed by 6 bases and J by 0 bases, 2 bases remained unmatched. CDR3 loop: CASRGTNSYNEQFF. Here the CDR3 DNA reads TGTGCCAGCAGGGGGACTAACTCCTACAATGAGCAGTTCTTC.

The chain combines TRBV7-2 with TRBJ2-3, with 13 bases identical to TRBD2. CDR3 length: 16 amino acids. Germline trimming cut 5 bases from V and 4 bases from J; bases unmatched to any gene: 6. Germline CDR1 is SGHTA and CDR2 is FQGNSA. This chain's CDR3 is CASSPLAGGPADTQYF. As DNA, the CDR3 is TGTGCCAGCAGCCCACTAGCGGGGGGGCCTGCAGATACGCAGTATTTT.

The rearrangement links TRBV13 to TRBJ2-1; perhaps D is TRBD1 or TRBD2 (5 bases each). The CDR3 extends over 11 amino acids. From germline, CDR1 is PRHDT and CDR2 FYEKMQ (reference sequence). Trimming removed 6 bases at V and 9 bases at J, with 9 bases between. The CDR3 DNA reads TGTGCCAGCAGTGGGGACGGTGAGCAGTTCTTC. The encoded protein is CASSGDGEQFF.

CDR3 loop: CASSRPLRDTHTDTQYF. The CDR3 DNA reads TGTGCCAGCAGCCGCCCACTCCGGGACACCCACACAGATACGCAGTATTTT. The chain couples TRBV7-9 to TRBJ2-3, with D possibly matching TRBD1 (6 bases). CDR3 length: 17 residues. Germline assignment: CDR1 SEHNR and CDR2 FQNEAQ (reference sequence). V lost 5 bases to trimming and J lost 2 bases, with 20 bases between them.